This T cell receptor (beta chain) was recovered during a study of T-cell memory formation after mild COVID-19. Study in general: Each donor largely had its own TCR clusters.

V was cut by 3 bases and J by 0 bases, with 10 bases left in between. The CDR3 extends over 15 amino acids. The germline V gene has CDR1 SGHRS and CDR2 YFSETQ. Findings and caveats of the study: Some clones that responded were present in memory (sampled pre-infection), which suggests cross-reactive memory joined.

This clonotype was recorded at least ten times. Its specificity is not known. In TCRdb, the 5' RACE reads were re-called with MiXCR into one record per CDR3 protein. Of more than 350,000 distinct CDR3 sequences in the sample, more than 20% are singletons; the top ten hold around 13%. The sequencing input was PBMCs or a T cell subset sorted from them (not recorded which). The sequence derives from an adult woman who had mild COVID-19 (a few samples of this study predate the infection). Cell type and time point are not known. V is TRBV5-1 and J is TRBJ2-1; the D is unclear. DNA of the CDR3: TGCGCCAGCAGCTCCGATGGCGGCTCCTACAATGAGCAGTTCTTC. Protein product: CASSSDGGSYNEQFF.